These 30 T cell receptor beta chains came from one sample sequenced in a study of blood T cell repertoires in COVID-19. Sequencing used immunoSEQ multiplex PCR; TCRdb keeps in-frame clones, though not all of them. Of over 250,000 clones listed, approximately 91% are singletons. The sequencing input was peripheral blood. Receptor source: a woman aged 25 to 39 with COVID-19, enrolled during active disease.

J is TRBJ1-5 and V is TRBV28; TRBD1 is a possible D gene (5 bases). V lost 3 bases, J lost 3 bases, and 18 bases lay in between. CDR1 MDHEN and CDR2 SYDVKM come from the germline V gene. The CDR3 runs 17 residues. The CDR3 sequence: CASSFTSLSGYNQPQHF. The CDR3 DNA is TGTGCCAGCAGTTTTACAAGTTTATCAGGGTACAATCAGCCCCAGCATTTT.

This rearrangement joins TRBV6-2 or TRBV6-3 to TRBJ1-5; 10 positions match TRBD1. V was clipped by 4 bases and J by 9 bases; unmatched bases: 9. Germline V gives CDR1 MNHEY, CDR2 SVGEGT. There are 15 residues in the CDR3. CDR3 region: CASSSSRTGGPPQHF. CDR3 coding DNA: TGTGCCAGCAGTTCCTCCCGGACAGGGGGTCCGCCCCAGCATTTT.

This chain joins TRBV7-9 and TRBJ2-5; 9 positions agree with TRBD1. The germline V gene encodes CDR1 SEHNR and CDR2 FQNEAQ (reference sequence). CDR3 size: 15 residues. The junction had 6 bases not matched to a gene; V was cut back by 5 bases and J by 2 bases. The CDR3 DNA reads TGTGCCAGCAGCCCCCAGGGACAGGGTCAAGAGACCCAGTACTTC. Its protein is CASSPQGQGQETQYF.

The chain recombines TRBV14 with TRBJ1-2, with D hard to call. The CDR3 extends over 13 amino acids. V shed 1 base and J shed 3 bases, with 6 bases lying between them. Germline values: CDR1 SGHDN, CDR2 FVKESK. The CDR3 loop is CASSQVRDYGYTF. CDR3 nucleotides: TGTGCCAGCAGCCAAGTGAGAGACTATGGCTACACCTTC.

V usage is TRBV21-1 and J usage is TRBJ2-6; the table assigns TRBD1, which was not confirmed against the DNA. TRBV21-1 is shown as a pseudogene. There are 18 residues in the CDR3. The CDR3 region is CATNSDRGLNSGANVLTF. In DNA, the CDR3 is TGTGCCACAAACAGTGACAGGGGGCTAAATTCTGGGGCCAACGTCCTGACTTTC.

The genes are TRBV28 and TRBJ2-1, with TRBD1 as a possible D gene (6 bases). Germline values: CDR1 MDHEN, CDR2 SYDVKM. V lost 8 bases and J lost 7, with 15 bases in between. The CDR3 consists of 13 residues. The CDR3 DNA sequence: TGTGCCAGCTACACAGGGACCTCGAATGAGCAGTTCTTC. Translated, it gives CASYTGTSNEQFF. Based on the CDR3 plus reference TRBV28 and TRBJ2-1, the full variable domain is DVKVTQSSRYLVKRTGEKVFLECVQDMDHENMFWYRQDPGLGLRLIYFSYDVKMKEKGDIPEGYSVSREKKERFSLILESASTNQTSMYLCASYTGTSNEQFFGPGTRLTVL.

This chain uses TRBV19 with TRBJ1-4, with D possibly TRBD1 on 6 matching bases. The CDR3 is 16 residues long. The V and J ends lost 3 bases and 5 bases respectively, with 16 bases between them. Germline CDR1 reads LNHDA; CDR2 reads SQIVND (reference sequence). The chain's CDR3 is CASSIGRGKVNEKLFF. As DNA, the CDR3 is TGTGCCAGTAGTATTGGCAGGGGCAAAGTCAATGAAAAACTGTTTTTT. Combining the CDR3 with reference TRBV19 and TRBJ1-4 gives the whole variable domain DGGITQSPKYLFRKEGQNVTLSCEQNLNHDAMYWYRQDPGQGLRLIYYSQIVNDFQKGDIAEGYSVSREKKESFPLTVTSAQKNPTAFYLCASSIGRGKVNEKLFFGSGTQLSVL.

The rearrangement links TRBV10-3 to TRBJ2-7; 9 positions match TRBD1. V lost 5 bases, J lost 7 bases, and 3 bases stayed unmatched. The CDR3 is made up of 12 amino acids. Germline loops: CDR1 ENHRY, CDR2 SYGVKD. The CDR3 region is CAISPGTGEQYF. The CDR3 nucleotides read TGTGCCATCAGTCCCGGGACAGGGGAGCAGTACTTC.

The chain has TRBV2 and TRBJ1-5; weak D call: TRBD1 (6 bases). Deletions cut 8 bases from V and 7 bases from J, with 21 bases between. This CDR3 has 15 amino acids. The germline V gene encodes CDR1 SNHLY and CDR2 FYNNEI. For the CDR3, the DNA is TGTGCCAGCGCCCCCGAGGGGGTCGGAGGACAGCCCCAGCATTTT. Its protein is CASAPEGVGGQPQHF.

This clone appeared once. The J gene is TRBJ2-7, the V gene TRBV29-1, with 10 bases identical to TRBD2. The CDR3 is made up of 14 amino acids. Germline V CDR1 and CDR2: SQVTM, ANQGSEA. V dropped 7 bases and J dropped 3; count of bases not matched to a gene: 9. The CDR3 bases are TGCAGCGCTATCCCTAGCGGGAGTGTCTACGAGCAGTACTTC. Its protein product is CSAIPSGSVYEQYF.

The rearrangement links TRBV15 to TRBJ1-3; D unresolved. V lost 3 bases and J lost 4, with 13 bases in between. The CDR3 runs 15 residues. Germline V gene lookup returns CDR1 LNHNV and CDR2 YYDKDF (reference sequence). The CDR3 DNA sequence: TGTGCCACCAGCAGTCGGGGTGGTACGGGAAACACCATATATTTT. This translates into CATSSRGGTGNTIYF.

This chain joins TRBV5-4 and TRBJ2-7; D might be TRBD2 (6 bases). The ends were cut back, 0 bases at V and 5 bases at J, with 15 bases in the middle. The CDR3 totals 15 residues. Germline V lookup: CDR1 SGHNT, CDR2 YYREEE (reference sequence). The CDR3 sequence is CASSLGSGLRDEQYF. In nucleotides, the CDR3 is TGTGCCAGCAGCTTGGGAAGCGGGCTTCGGGACGAGCAGTACTTC.

This chain connects TRBV5-6 to TRBJ2-7; D may be TRBD1 (5 bases). Trimming cost V 0 bases and J 5 bases, with 9 bases left between them. Germline CDR1 is SGHDT and CDR2 is YYEEEE. The CDR3 has 13 residues. The CDR3 nucleotides are TGTGCCAGCAGCTTGGGATGGGGCCACGAGCAGTACTTC. As protein: CASSLGWGHEQYF.

The chain links TRBV11-2 to TRBJ2-6; tentative D call: TRBD1 (5 bases). Germline lookup yields CDR1 SGHAT and CDR2 FQNNGV. CDR3 length: 17 amino acids. V lost 6 bases, J lost 0 bases, and 15 bases lay in between. The CDR3 region has the DNA TGTGCCAGCAGTCCGCCCGGACACTTCTCTGGGGCCAACGTCCTGACTTTC. This codes for CASSPPGHFSGANVLTF.

The chain links TRBV27 to TRBJ1-5; D unclear. This CDR3 contains 13 residues. CDR1 is MNHEY and CDR2 is SMNVEV in the germline V gene (reference sequence). Trimming shortened V by 5 bases and J by 5 bases, and 10 bases separated the two germline ends. The DNA of the CDR3 is TGTGCCAGCAGTCCGCCCGGGTATCAGCCCCAGCATTTT. It translates to CASSPPGYQPQHF.

V usage is TRBV11-2 and J usage is TRBJ1-4, with 8 positions matching TRBD1. The CDR3 covers 14 residues. V gave up 6 bases and J gave up 10 bases; unmatched junction bases: 10. Germline V gene data show CDR1 as SGHAT and CDR2 as FQNNGV. This CDR3 is CASSLTGEGGKLFF. CDR3 coding DNA: TGTGCCAGCAGTCTGACAGGGGAGGGGGGAAAACTGTTTTTT.

This clone came up once. The chain recombines TRBV6-2 or TRBV6-3 with TRBJ2-7; 11 bases are shared with TRBD2. This CDR3 has 17 amino acids. The germline CDR1 and CDR2 sequences are MNHEY and SVGEGT. V was pared by 0 bases and J by 3 bases, with 7 bases of the junction left unmatched. DNA for the CDR3: TGTGCCAGCAGTTACTCGAGGGGTAGCGGGAGGGTCTACGAGCAGTACTTC. Amino acids: CASSYSRGSGRVYEQYF.

The V and J genes are TRBV7-9 and TRBJ2-7, with TRBD1 matching over 9 bases. Germline V CDR1 and CDR2: SEHNR, FQNEAQ (reference sequence). With 5 bases clipped from V and 1 base from J, the junction kept 6 bases outside the gene matches. The CDR3 runs to 15 residues. This CDR3 reads CASSEGTGPSYEQYF. The CDR3 DNA follows: TGTGCCAGCAGCGAGGGGACAGGGCCATCCTACGAGCAGTACTTC.

DNA of the CDR3: TGTGCCAGCAGTGCCAGCGGGAGATCTACAGATACGCAGTATTTT. It yields the protein CASSASGRSTDTQYF. The chain is built from TRBV25-1 and TRBJ2-3; 8 bases map to TRBD2. The germline V gene has CDR1 MGHDK and CDR2 SYGVNS. The CDR3 has 15 amino acids. V was pared by 4 bases and J by 3 bases, with 6 bases of the junction left unmatched. Variable domain in full (rest from reference TRBV25-1 and TRBJ2-3): EADIYQTPRYLVIGTGKKITLECSQTMGHDKMYWYQQDPGMELHLIHYSYGVNSTEKGDLSSESTVSRIRTEHFPLTLESARPSHTSQYLCASSASGRSTDTQYFGPGTRLTVL.

The V and J genes are TRBV19 and TRBJ2-6; maybe TRBD2 (5 bases). The V gene lost 5 bases and the J gene lost 2 bases, with 13 bases spanning the gap. Germline V gene data show CDR1 as LNHDA and CDR2 as SQIVND (reference sequence). The CDR3 consists of 16 residues. CDR3 sequence (DNA): TGTGCCAGTAGTCCGGAGGCCGGAGCTGGGGCCAACGTCCTGACTTTC. Translating it yields CASSPEAGAGANVLTF.

This chain joins TRBV5-1 and TRBJ2-7; weak D call: TRBD2 (5 bases). The germline CDR1 and CDR2 sequences are SGHRS and YFSETQ. CDR3 size: 14 residues. V shed 2 bases and J shed 0 bases, with 9 bases lying between them. CDR3 DNA sequence: TGCGCCAGCAGCTTCAGCGGCCCCTCCTACGAGCAGTACTTC. It translates to CASSFSGPSYEQYF.

The chain carries TRBV5-4 and TRBJ2-1; D may be TRBD2 (6 bases). This CDR3 has 13 amino acids. V dropped 6 bases and J dropped 6 bases, with 13 bases sitting between them. The germline V gene has CDR1 SGHNT and CDR2 YYREEE (reference sequence). The CDR3 loop is CASKSSVSNEQFF. The DNA of the CDR3 is TGTGCCAGCAAATCTAGCGTAAGCAATGAGCAGTTCTTC. Using reference TRBV5-4 and TRBJ2-1 for the parts outside the CDR3, the full variable domain is ETGVTQSPTHLIKTRGQQVTLRCSSQSGHNTVSWYQQALGQGPQFIFQYYREEENGRGNFPPRFSGLQFPNYSSELNVNALELDDSALYLCASKSSVSNEQFFGPGTRLTVL.

The V call is TRBV5-1, the J call TRBJ2-1; 7 positions match TRBD2. Losses at the gene ends were 2 bases for V and 13 bases for J; bases not matched to a gene: 9. This CDR3 is built from 13 residues. Germline V lookup: CDR1 SGHRS, CDR2 YFSETQ. For the CDR3, the DNA is TGCGCCAGCAGCTTCCTTGGCGGGAGCAAACAGTTCTTC. The encoded protein is CASSFLGGSKQFF.

This sequence joins TRBV28 and TRBJ1-5, with a tentative D call TRBD1 (6 bases). Germline V lookup: CDR1 MDHEN, CDR2 SYDVKM. The CDR3 contains 15 residues. Trimming took off 3 bases at V and 4 bases at J, with 13 bases between the two ends. The CDR3 coding sequence is TGTGCCAGCAGTTTGCCAGGGGCGTCTAATCAGCCCCAGCATTTT. Residues: CASSLPGASNQPQHF.

The V gene is TRBV27, the J gene TRBJ1-5; weak D call: TRBD1 (6 bases). The CDR3 has 13 amino acids. Germline V CDR1 and CDR2: MNHEY, SMNVEV (reference sequence). Trimming removed 4 bases at V and 4 bases at J, with 8 bases between. This CDR3 reads CASSSRGNQPQHF. CDR3 bases: TGTGCCAGCAGTTCCAGGGGTAATCAGCCCCAGCATTTT.

The chain employs TRBV29-1 and TRBJ2-7; 7 bases are shared with TRBD1. The CDR3 runs to 13 residues. Germline assignment: CDR1 SQVTM and CDR2 ANQGSEA. V lost 5 bases and J lost 0; bases outside the gene matches: 4. CDR3 residues: CSVLDRDSYEQYF. The CDR3 bases are TGCAGCGTTCTCGACAGGGACTCCTACGAGCAGTACTTC.

This clone was counted only a few times. V and J are TRBV19 and TRBJ1-2; D is perhaps TRBD1 (6 bases). This CDR3 is built from 13 residues. The V gene lost 0 bases and the J gene lost 8 bases, with 10 bases spanning the gap. Germline-derived CDR1 and CDR2 are LNHDA and SQIVND (reference sequence). This chain's CDR3 is CASSIDTGTGYTF. CDR3 nucleotides: TGTGCCAGTAGTATAGATACAGGGACGGGCTACACCTTC.

The rearrangement links TRBV3-1 (or the pseudogene TRBV3-2) to TRBJ2-7, with 7 positions matching TRBD1. Per germline, CDR1 LGHDT and CDR2 YNNKEL (reference sequence). The CDR3 totals 14 residues. V gave up 1 base and J gave up 3 bases; unmatched junction bases: 3. The DNA for the CDR3 is TGTGCCAGCAGCCAAGGGTACAGGGGCTACGAGCAGTACTTC. Residues: CASSQGYRGYEQYF.

In this sample, this clone turned up once. The CDR3 region has the DNA TGTGCCAGCAGTTTCCAATTCGGACAGGGTGGTAACTATGGCTACACCTTC. This gives the protein CASSFQFGQGGNYGYTF. V usage is TRBV27 and J usage is TRBJ1-2; 8 bases line up with TRBD1. The ends lost 3 bases at V and 1 base at J; junction bases unmatched: 10. Per germline, CDR1 MNHEY and CDR2 SMNVEV (reference sequence). The CDR3 has 17 amino acids.

This sequence joins TRBV10-1 and TRBJ2-2; D unclear. CDR3 length: 13 residues. Germline assignment: CDR1 WNHNN and CDR2 SYGVQD (reference sequence). V was cut by 4 bases and J by 4 bases, with 7 bases left in between. The CDR3 loop reads CASSARFTGELFF. CDR3 nucleotides: TGCGCCAGCAGTGCGAGGTTCACCGGGGAGCTGTTTTTT.